This record looks at one T cell receptor beta chain sequence and its context. This same CDR3 is encoded by further DNA sequences in the sample. Original handling: Reference gene primer amplification gave estimated nucleated cell counts. Produced via immunoSEQ multiplex PCR; TCRdb's table is partial and in-frame only. V, J and clone size were drawn from that table, and D and trimming were deduced from the DNA. This sample has fewer than 200,000 clones; around 86% occur once, and the top ten carry 6% to 8.5%. Patients of the Seattle cohort, enrolled during active infection, were followed longitudinally. This specimen comes from a study of blood T cell repertoires in COVID-19. In the study overall: Collection of acute and convalescent COVID-19 samples took place in the United States, Italy and Spain.

The sequenced material came from peripheral blood. The receptor was derived from a woman aged 70-85 years with COVID-19, enrolled during active disease.

CDR3 sequence (DNA): TGTGCCTGGAGGGGACAGGGGTTCTACGAGCAGTACTTC. The encoded protein is CAWRGQGFYEQYF. J is TRBJ2-7 and V is TRBV30, with 10 bases identical to TRBD1. This CDR3 comprises 13 residues. J gave up 3 bases and V 3 bases, and 2 bases lay outside the gene matches. Germline lookup yields CDR1 GTSNPN and CDR2 SVGIG (reference sequence).